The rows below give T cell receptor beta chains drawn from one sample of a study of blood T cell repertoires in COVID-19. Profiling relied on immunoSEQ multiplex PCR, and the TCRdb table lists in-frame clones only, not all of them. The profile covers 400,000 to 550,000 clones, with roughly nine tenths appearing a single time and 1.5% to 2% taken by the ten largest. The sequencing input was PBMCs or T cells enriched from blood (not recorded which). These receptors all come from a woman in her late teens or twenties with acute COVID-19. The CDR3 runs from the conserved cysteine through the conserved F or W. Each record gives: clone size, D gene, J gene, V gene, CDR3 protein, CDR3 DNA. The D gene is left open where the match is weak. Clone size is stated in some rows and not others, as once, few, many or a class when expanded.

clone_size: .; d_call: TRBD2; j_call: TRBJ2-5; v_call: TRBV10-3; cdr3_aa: CATASGSQGAETQYF; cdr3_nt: TGTGCCACCGCTAGCGGGAGCCAAGGGGCAGAGACCCAGTACTTC
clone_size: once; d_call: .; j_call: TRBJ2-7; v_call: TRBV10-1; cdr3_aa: CASSEFGGPYEQYF; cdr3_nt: TGCGCCAGCAGTGAGTTCGGGGGGCCCTACGAGCAGTACTTC
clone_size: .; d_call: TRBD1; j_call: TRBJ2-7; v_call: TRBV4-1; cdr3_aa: CASSQAATGVTYEQYF; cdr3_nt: TGCGCCAGCAGCCAAGCCGCGACAGGGGTGACCTACGAGCAGTACTTC
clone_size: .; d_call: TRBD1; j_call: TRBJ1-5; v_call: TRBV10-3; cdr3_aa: CAISESIQGRAYF; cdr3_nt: TGTGCCATCAGTGAGTCGATACAGGGGCGAGCCTATTTT
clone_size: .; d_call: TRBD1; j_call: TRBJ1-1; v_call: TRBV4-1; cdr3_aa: CASSHLYRGRGNTEAFF; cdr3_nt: TGCGCCAGCAGCCACCTATACAGGGGGCGGGGGAACACTGAAGCTTTCTTT
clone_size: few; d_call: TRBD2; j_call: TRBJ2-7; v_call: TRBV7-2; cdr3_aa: CASSSRPTSGAYEQYF; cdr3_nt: TGTGCCAGCAGCTCCAGACCCACTAGCGGAGCCTACGAGCAGTACTTC
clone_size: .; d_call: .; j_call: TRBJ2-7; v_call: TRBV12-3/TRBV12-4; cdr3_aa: CASKRDTTYEQYF; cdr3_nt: TGTGCCAGCAAGAGGGACACAACCTACGAGCAGTACTTC
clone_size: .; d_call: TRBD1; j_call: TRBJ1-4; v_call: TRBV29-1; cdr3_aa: CSVDTGDANEKLFF; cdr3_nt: TGCAGCGTTGACACAGGGGACGCTAATGAAAAACTGTTTTTT
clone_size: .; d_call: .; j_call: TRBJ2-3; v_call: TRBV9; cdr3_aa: CASSVGTGSTDTQYF; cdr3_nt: TGTGCCAGCAGCGTAGGCACAGGGAGCACAGATACGCAGTATTTT
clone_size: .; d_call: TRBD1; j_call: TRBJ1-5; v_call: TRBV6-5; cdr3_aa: CASSTGQGPNQPQHF; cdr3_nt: TGTGCCAGCAGTACAGGACAGGGCCCTAATCAGCCCCAGCATTTT
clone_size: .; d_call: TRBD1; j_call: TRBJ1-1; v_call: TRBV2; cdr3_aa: CASDKGALTTAEAFF; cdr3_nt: TGTGCCAGCGATAAGGGGGCCTTGACTACCGCTGAAGCTTTCTTT
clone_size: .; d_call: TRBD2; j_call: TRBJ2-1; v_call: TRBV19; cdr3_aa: CASSGTSGGGDEQFF; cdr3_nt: TGTGCCAGTAGCGGGACTAGCGGAGGGGGGGATGAGCAGTTCTTC
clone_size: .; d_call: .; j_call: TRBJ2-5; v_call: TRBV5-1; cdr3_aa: CASSLAKSRQHQETQYF; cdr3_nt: TGCGCCAGCAGCTTGGCGAAATCTAGACAGCACCAAGAGACCCAGTACTTC
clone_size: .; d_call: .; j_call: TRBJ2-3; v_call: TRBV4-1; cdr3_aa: CASKKVPGGTDTQYF; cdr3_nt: TGCGCCAGCAAAAAGGTCCCGGGGGGCACAGATACGCAGTATTTT
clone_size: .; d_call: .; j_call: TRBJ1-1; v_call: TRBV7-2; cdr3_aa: CASSFQGSAEAFF; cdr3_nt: TGTGCCAGCAGCTTCCAGGGATCGGCTGAAGCTTTCTTT
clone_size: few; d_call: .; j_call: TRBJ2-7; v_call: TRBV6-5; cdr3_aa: CASSYSSGAKGYEQYF; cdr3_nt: TGTGCCAGCAGTTACTCCTCCGGCGCGAAGGGGTACGAGCAGTACTTC
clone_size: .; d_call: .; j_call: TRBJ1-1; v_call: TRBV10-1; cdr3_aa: CASSESTHGEGEAFF; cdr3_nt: TGCGCCAGCAGTGAGTCGACGCATGGGGAGGGTGAAGCTTTCTTT
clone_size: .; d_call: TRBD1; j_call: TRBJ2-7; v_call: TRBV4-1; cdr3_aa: CASSQKQRTGVYEQYF; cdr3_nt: TGCGCCAGCAGCCAAAAGCAACGGACAGGGGTCTACGAGCAGTACTTC
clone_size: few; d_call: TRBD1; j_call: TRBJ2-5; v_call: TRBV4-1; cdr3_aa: CASSQDFNRGEETQYF; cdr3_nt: TGCGCCAGCAGCCAAGATTTTAACAGGGGCGAGGAGACCCAGTACTTC
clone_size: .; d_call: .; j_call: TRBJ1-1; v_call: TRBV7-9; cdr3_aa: CASRRGGLNTEAFF; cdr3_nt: TGTGCCAGCAGACGAGGAGGGCTGAACACTGAAGCTTTCTTT
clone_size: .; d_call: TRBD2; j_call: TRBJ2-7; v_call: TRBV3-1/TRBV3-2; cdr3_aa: CASGPSSGRAREQYF; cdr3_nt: TGTGCCAGCGGACCTTCTAGCGGGAGGGCGCGGGAGCAGTACTTC
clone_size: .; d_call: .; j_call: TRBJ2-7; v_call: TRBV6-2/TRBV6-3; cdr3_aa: CASSYGPLYEQYF; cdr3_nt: TGTGCCAGCAGTTACGGGCCGCTCTACGAGCAGTACTTC
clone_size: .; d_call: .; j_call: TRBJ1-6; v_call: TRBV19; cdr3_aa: CASSMGNVWTETPLHF; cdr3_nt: TGTGCCAGTAGTATGGGGAATGTCTGGACAGAAACACCCCTCCACTTT